This is a list of T cell receptor beta chains from one sample in a study of neurological immune-mediated disorders. TCRdb re-derived calls from the 5' RACE reads in MiXCR, one entry per CDR3 protein. Seen here are 20,000 to 25,000 distinct CDR3 sequences, under 8.5% observed once, and the top ten hold about 4.9%. Sequencing was performed on PBMCs. Every receptor here comes from a woman aged 40 to 49 in good health. Both conserved end residues are part of each CDR3. D genes are given only for firm matches. For some rows the clone size is stated as once, few or many, or as a class when expanded; others skip it.

>TRBJ2-7|NA|many|TRBV6-5
TGTGCCAGCAGTTCCCGGGGGAGTTTGGGTAGGATGGGGCAGTACTTC
CASSSRGSLGRMGQYF
>TRBJ2-7|NA|NA|TRBV6-1
TGTGCCAGCAGGGGTTTTTCCTACGAGCAGTACTTC
CASRGFSYEQYF
>TRBJ2-1|TRBD2|NA|TRBV27
TGTGCCAGCAGTTCGCTAGCGGGAGACACCCATGAGCAGTTCTTC
CASSSLAGDTHEQFF
>TRBJ2-4|TRBD2|many|TRBV20-1
TGCAGTGCTAGAAACGCGGGGGGGCGGGCCCAGGGTATTCAGTACTTC
CSARNAGGRAQGIQYF
>TRBJ2-1|NA|many|TRBV11-2
TGTGCCAGCAGCCAGGCCGGGGGATACAATGAGCAGTTCTTC
CASSQAGGYNEQFF
>TRBJ1-6|NA|many|TRBV5-1
TGCGCCAGCAGCCTGCGGGGATCCGAATTGCAGAATTCACCCCTCCACTTT
CASSLRGSELQNSPLHF
>TRBJ2-5|NA|many|TRBV5-1
TGCGCCAGCAGCACCCAGGGGTTTGTAGAGACCCAGTACTTC
CASSTQGFVETQYF
>TRBJ2-3|NA|many|TRBV20-1
TGCAGTGCTAGAGGGGACACACGTAGCACAGATACGCAGTATTTT
CSARGDTRSTDTQYF
>TRBJ1-2|NA|many|TRBV6-2/TRBV6-3
TGTGCCAGCAGTTACGTGGAGGGCTACTCCTATGGCTACACCTTC
CASSYVEGYSYGYTF
>TRBJ2-3|NA|many|TRBV20-1
TGCAGTGCTAGAGATGTTGGGCGCGGTCGTAGCACAGATACGCAGTATTTT
CSARDVGRGRSTDTQYF
>TRBJ2-7|TRBD2|many|TRBV19
TGTGCCAGTAGTATACTAGCGGGACTATACGAGCAGTACTTC
CASSILAGLYEQYF
>TRBJ2-1|NA|many|TRBV5-6
TGTGCCAGCAGCTCCCCAATTTGGGCATTATACAATGAGCAGTTCTTC
CASSSPIWALYNEQFF
>TRBJ2-7|TRBD1|many|TRBV5-1
TGCGCCAGCAGCTACGGACAGGTCGGCGAGCAGTACTTC
CASSYGQVGEQYF
>TRBJ2-7|NA|many|TRBV7-9
TGTGCCAGCAGCTCTGAAGAGGGGATCTCCTACGAGCAGTACTTC
CASSSEEGISYEQYF